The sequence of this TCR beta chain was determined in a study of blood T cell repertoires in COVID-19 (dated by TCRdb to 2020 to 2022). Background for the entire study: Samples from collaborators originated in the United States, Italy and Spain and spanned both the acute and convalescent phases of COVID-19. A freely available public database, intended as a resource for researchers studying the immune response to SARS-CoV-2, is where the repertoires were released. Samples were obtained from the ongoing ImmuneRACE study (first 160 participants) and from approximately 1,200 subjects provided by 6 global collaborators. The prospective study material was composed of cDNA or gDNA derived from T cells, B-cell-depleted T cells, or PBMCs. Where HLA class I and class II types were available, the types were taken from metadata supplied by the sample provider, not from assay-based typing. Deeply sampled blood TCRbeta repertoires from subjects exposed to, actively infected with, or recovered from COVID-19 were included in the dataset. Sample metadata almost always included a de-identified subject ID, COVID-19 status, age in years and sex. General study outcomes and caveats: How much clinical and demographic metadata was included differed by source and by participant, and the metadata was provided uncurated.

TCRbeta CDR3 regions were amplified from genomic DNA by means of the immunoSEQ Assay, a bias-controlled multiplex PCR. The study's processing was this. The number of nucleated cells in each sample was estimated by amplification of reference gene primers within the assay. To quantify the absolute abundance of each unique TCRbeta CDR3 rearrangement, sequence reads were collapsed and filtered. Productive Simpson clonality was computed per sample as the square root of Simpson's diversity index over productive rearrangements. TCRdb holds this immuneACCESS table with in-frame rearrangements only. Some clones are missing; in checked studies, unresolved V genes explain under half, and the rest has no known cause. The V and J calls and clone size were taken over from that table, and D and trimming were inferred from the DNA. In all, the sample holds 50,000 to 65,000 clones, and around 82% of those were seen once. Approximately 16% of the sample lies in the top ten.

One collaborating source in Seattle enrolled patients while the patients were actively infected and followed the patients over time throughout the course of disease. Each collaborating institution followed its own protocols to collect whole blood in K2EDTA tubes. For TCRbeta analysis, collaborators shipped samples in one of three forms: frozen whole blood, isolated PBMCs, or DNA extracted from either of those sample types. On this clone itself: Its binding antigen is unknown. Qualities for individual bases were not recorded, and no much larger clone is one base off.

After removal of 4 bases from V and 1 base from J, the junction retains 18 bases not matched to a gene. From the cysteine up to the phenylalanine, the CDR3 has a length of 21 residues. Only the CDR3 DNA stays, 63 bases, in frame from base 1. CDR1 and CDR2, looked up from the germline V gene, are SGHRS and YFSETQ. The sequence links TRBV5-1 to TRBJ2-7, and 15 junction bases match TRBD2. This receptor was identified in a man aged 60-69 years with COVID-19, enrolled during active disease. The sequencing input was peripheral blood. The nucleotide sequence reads TGCGCCAGCAGCCTTCGGGTGGGACTAGCGGGAGGCTCAAACACATCCTACGAGCAGTACTTC. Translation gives CASSLRVGLAGGSNTSYEQYF.